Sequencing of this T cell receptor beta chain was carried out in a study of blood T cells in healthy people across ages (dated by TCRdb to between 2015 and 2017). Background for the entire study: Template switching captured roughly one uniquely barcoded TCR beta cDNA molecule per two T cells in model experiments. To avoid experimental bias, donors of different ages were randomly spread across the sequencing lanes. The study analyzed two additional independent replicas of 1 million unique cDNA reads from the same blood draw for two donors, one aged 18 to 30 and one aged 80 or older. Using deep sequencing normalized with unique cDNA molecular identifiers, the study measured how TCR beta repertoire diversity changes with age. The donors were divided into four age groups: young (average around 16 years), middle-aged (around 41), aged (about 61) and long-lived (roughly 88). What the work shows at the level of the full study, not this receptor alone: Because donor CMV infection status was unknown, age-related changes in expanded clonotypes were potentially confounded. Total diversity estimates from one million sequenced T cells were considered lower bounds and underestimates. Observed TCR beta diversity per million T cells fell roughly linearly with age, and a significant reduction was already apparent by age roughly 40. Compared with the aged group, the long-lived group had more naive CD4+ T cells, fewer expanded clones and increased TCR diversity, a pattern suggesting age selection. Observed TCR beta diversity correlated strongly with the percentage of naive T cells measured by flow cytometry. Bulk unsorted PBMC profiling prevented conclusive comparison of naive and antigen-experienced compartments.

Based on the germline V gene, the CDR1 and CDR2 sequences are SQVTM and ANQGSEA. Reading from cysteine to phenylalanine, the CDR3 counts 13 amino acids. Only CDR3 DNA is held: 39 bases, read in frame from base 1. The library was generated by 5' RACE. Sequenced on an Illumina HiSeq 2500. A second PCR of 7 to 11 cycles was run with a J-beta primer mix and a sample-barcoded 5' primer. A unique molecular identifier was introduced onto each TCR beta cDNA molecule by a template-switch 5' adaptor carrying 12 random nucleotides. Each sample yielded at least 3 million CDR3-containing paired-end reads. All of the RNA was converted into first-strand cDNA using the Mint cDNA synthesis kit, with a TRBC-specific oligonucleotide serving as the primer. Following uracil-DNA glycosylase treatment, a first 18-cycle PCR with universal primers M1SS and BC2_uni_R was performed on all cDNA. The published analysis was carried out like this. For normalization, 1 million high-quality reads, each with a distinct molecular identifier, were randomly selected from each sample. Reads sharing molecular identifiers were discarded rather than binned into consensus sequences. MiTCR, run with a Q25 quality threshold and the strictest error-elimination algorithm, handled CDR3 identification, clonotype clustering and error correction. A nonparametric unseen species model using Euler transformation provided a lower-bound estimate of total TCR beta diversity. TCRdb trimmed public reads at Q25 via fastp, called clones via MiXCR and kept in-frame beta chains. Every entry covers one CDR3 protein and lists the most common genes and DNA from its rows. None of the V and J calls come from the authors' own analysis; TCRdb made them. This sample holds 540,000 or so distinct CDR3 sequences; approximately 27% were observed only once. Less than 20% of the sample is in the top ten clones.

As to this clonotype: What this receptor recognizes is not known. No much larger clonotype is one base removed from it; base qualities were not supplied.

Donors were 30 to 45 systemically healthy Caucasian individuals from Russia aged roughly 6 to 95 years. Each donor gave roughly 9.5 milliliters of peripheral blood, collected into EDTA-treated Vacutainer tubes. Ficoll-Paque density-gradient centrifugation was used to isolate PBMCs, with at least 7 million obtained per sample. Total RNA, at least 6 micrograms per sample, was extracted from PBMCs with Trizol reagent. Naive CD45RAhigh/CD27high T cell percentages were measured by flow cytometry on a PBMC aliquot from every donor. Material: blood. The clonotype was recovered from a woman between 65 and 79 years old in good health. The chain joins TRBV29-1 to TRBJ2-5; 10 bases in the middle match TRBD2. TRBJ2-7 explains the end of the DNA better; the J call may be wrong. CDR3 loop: CSGRSGRTYEQYF. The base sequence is TGCAGTGGACGTAGCGGGAGGACCTACGAGCAGTACTTC.